This entry lists 25 T cell receptor beta chains sequenced from one sample in a study of T cell responses to AZD1222 COVID-19 vaccine. TCRdb's copy holds only in-frame clones and misses some; the assay was immunoSEQ multiplex PCR. The sample holds 100,000 to 150,000 clones; about 85% are singletons and the top ten take approximately 4%. The starting material was peripheral blood, obtained on day 0 of AZD1222 vaccination. The receptor source for this set is an adult in good health.

The rearrangement joins TRBV28 to TRBJ2-3; 7 nucleotides match TRBD1. The germline gives CDR1 MDHEN, CDR2 SYDVKM. This CDR3 is built from 14 residues. The J segment lost 5 bases and the V segment lost 6 bases, leaving 8 bases of the junction unmatched. CDR3 protein: CASREGGSEDTQYF. The CDR3 DNA follows: TGTGCCAGCAGGGAAGGGGGCAGCGAAGATACGCAGTATTTT.

The rearrangement joins TRBV5-1 to TRBJ1-5; no clear D. There are 13 residues in the CDR3. Trimming cost V 0 bases and J 9 bases, with 10 bases left between them. The V gene's germline CDR1 is SGHRS and CDR2 YFSETQ. This CDR3 is CASSLEEPRPQHF. The CDR3 DNA reads as TGCGCCAGCAGCTTGGAAGAACCTCGGCCCCAGCATTTT.

This clone was observed a handful of times. This chain joins TRBV24-1 and TRBJ1-2; the D is unclear. V was trimmed by 4 bases and J by 4 bases, leaving 12 bases between them. The CDR3 sequence is 14 residues long. Germline values: CDR1 KGHDR, CDR2 SFDVKD. CDR3 in amino acids: CATSDARTIYGYTF. The CDR3 DNA reads as TGTGCCACCAGTGACGCTCGAACCATCTATGGCTACACCTTC.

The rearrangement links TRBV9 to TRBJ1-5; no definite D call. V was clipped by 3 bases and J by 0 bases, with 7 bases between them. Per the germline V gene, CDR1 is SGDLS and CDR2 is YYNGEE. This CDR3 is built from 14 residues. The chain's CDR3 is CASSAHYSNQPQHF. The CDR3 region has the DNA TGTGCCAGCAGCGCACACTATAGCAATCAGCCCCAGCATTTT.

This chain connects TRBV7-2 to TRBJ1-1; the D gene is possibly TRBD1 (5 bases). The CDR3 covers 14 residues. CDR1 is SGHTA, CDR2 FQGNSA, per germline. V was pared by 10 bases and J by 6 bases, with 21 bases between. The CDR3 DNA is TGTGCCACAAAAGGGGCCCGGCGGGGGGCTGAAGCTTTCTTT. It encodes CATKGARRGAEAFF.

The chain carries TRBV14 and TRBJ2-7; D remains ambiguous. The CDR3 contains 15 residues. With 1 base removed from V and 4 bases from J, the gap between germline ends came to 14 bases. Germline values: CDR1 SGHDN, CDR2 FVKESK. The CDR3 region is CASSQAVGSFYEQYF. The CDR3 DNA follows: TGTGCCAGCAGCCAAGCGGTGGGTTCCTTTTACGAGCAGTACTTC.

V gene TRBV19 combines with J gene TRBJ1-4; D is perhaps TRBD1 (5 bases). The V end was cut by 1 base, the J end by 0 bases, with 15 bases between. Germline values: CDR1 LNHDA, CDR2 SQIVND (reference sequence). The CDR3 has 18 residues. CDR3 nucleotides: TGTGCCAGTAGTATAGGGGGAGGGACCTTCGCAACTAATGAAAAACTGTTTTTT. The encoded protein is CASSIGGGTFATNEKLFF.

J is TRBJ1-6 and V is TRBV4-1; D remains ambiguous. The V and J ends lost 1 base and 3 bases respectively, with 7 bases between them. Germline values: CDR1 MGHRA, CDR2 YSYEKL. There are 15 residues in the CDR3. The CDR3 nucleotides read TGCGCCAGCAGCCAAGGCAGGAACTATAATTCACCCCTCCACTTT. Translated, it gives CASSQGRNYNSPLHF.

The chain couples TRBV4-2 to TRBJ2-2; unclear D gene. In germline, CDR1 is LGHNA, CDR2 YNFKEQ. There are 16 residues in the CDR3. Trimming shortened V by 0 bases and J by 6 bases, and 14 bases separated the two germline ends. CDR3 loop: CASSQDQAGAPGELFF. The CDR3 nucleotides read TGTGCCAGCAGCCAAGATCAGGCCGGAGCCCCCGGGGAGCTGTTTTTT.

The gene calls are TRBV5-1 and TRBJ2-5; D might be TRBD1 (6 bases). The CDR3 has 14 residues. The germline V and J ends were trimmed by 3 bases and 4 bases, with 13 bases remaining between them. From germline, CDR1 is SGHRS and CDR2 YFSETQ. CDR3 region: CASSWGPVRETQYF. CDR3 DNA sequence: TGCGCCAGCAGCTGGGGGCCCGTGCGAGAGACCCAGTACTTC.

This clone was detected only a few times. The chain uses TRBV29-1 and TRBJ1-2; D might be TRBD1 (5 bases). The CDR3 consists of 15 residues. The V and J ends lost 5 bases and 4 bases respectively, with 20 bases between them. Germline V gene sequence: CDR1 SQVTM, CDR2 ANQGSEA. The CDR3 bases are TGCAGCGTTTTCAATGCCCATAGACAGAGCTATGGCTACACCTTC. Translating it yields CSVFNAHRQSYGYTF.

The chain recombines TRBV9 with TRBJ2-1; D is undetermined. The CDR3 loop spans 16 amino acids. The ends were cut back, 0 bases at V and 5 bases at J, with 15 bases in the middle. The germline gives CDR1 SGDLS, CDR2 YYNGEE. The CDR3 DNA follows: TGTGCCAGCAGCGTAGACCCCGGATTAGTTGACAATGAGCAGTTCTTC. Amino acids: CASSVDPGLVDNEQFF.

The chain recombines TRBV4-1 with TRBJ1-5; D is unresolved. The CDR3 spans 17 residues. With 1 base removed from V and 4 bases from J, the gap between germline ends came to 17 bases. CDR1 and CDR2 from the germline V gene are MGHRA and YSYEKL. The CDR3 region has the DNA TGCGCCAGCAGCCAAGGGGAAGGCTACACGGGGAATCAGCCCCAGCATTTT. Protein product: CASSQGEGYTGNQPQHF.

The genes are TRBV7-3 and TRBJ2-2; D call uncertain. V shed 0 bases and J shed 5 bases, with 10 bases lying between them. Germline CDR1 SGHTA, CDR2 FQGTGA. The CDR3 totals 15 residues. This chain's CDR3 is CASSLTSYKTGELFF. The DNA of the CDR3 is TGTGCCAGCAGCTTAACTTCCTATAAGACCGGGGAGCTGTTTTTT.

The chain recombines TRBV4-2 with TRBJ1-2, with TRBD1 matching 7 bases. V lost 4 bases, J lost 4 bases, and 6 bases stayed unmatched. There are 14 residues in the CDR3. The germline V gene has CDR1 LGHNA and CDR2 YNFKEQ. CDR3 loop: CASSPRDSGYGYTF. CDR3 DNA: TGTGCCAGCAGCCCCCGGGACAGTGGCTATGGCTACACCTTC.

The chain couples TRBV28 to TRBJ2-1; TRBD2 matches 10 bases. The length of the CDR3 is 16 residues. Germline trimming cut 5 bases from V and 4 bases from J; bases unmatched to any gene: 8. CDR1 and CDR2 (germline): MDHEN, SYDVKM. CDR3 region: CASSPQAGGRYNEQFF. The DNA of the CDR3 is TGTGCCAGCAGTCCACAAGCGGGAGGGCGTTACAATGAGCAGTTCTTC.

This clone was observed a single time. The chain is built from TRBV2 and TRBJ1-2, with 8 bases aligning to TRBD1. The germline gives CDR1 SNHLY, CDR2 FYNNEI. Trimming removed 6 bases from V and 1 base from J; junction bases left unmatched: 4. The CDR3 runs 14 residues. The chain's CDR3 is CASRADRVNYGYTF. DNA of the CDR3: TGTGCCAGCAGAGCGGACAGGGTTAACTATGGCTACACCTTC.

V is TRBV2 and J is TRBJ1-1; D ambiguous. The V gene's germline CDR1 is SNHLY and CDR2 FYNNEI. The V and J ends lost 6 bases and 1 base respectively, with 6 bases between them. This CDR3 comprises 12 residues. The CDR3 DNA reads TGTGCCAGCAGGGACCGGAACACTGAAGCTTTCTTT. This sequence encodes CASRDRNTEAFF. Together with reference TRBV2 and TRBJ1-1, the CDR3 gives the full variable domain: EPEVTQTPSHQVTQMGQEVILRCVPISNHLYFYWYRQILGQKVEFLVSFYNNEISEKSEIFDDQFSVERPDGSNFTLKIRSTKLEDSAMYFCASRDRNTEAFFGQGTRLTVV.

As DNA, the CDR3 is TGTGCCAGCAGCCAGGGGGCGATAAGACGCGAGCAGTACTTC. This codes for CASSQGAIRREQYF. The chain combines TRBV14 with TRBJ2-7; maybe TRBD1 (6 bases). CDR3 length equals 14 residues. V was cut by 3 bases and J by 6 bases, with 15 bases left in between. From germline, CDR1 is SGHDN and CDR2 FVKESK.

This clone has just one count. The chain joins TRBV5-1 to TRBJ1-6; D remains unclear. This CDR3 has 16 amino acids. Germline V gene lookup returns CDR1 SGHRS and CDR2 YFSETQ. V lost 3 bases and J lost 10, with 20 bases in between. Written as DNA, the CDR3 is TGCGCCAGCAGCTCGATAGGGAACCTAAAGGGATCACCCCTCCACTTT. Protein product: CASSSIGNLKGSPLHF.

A single count supports this clone. This chain joins TRBV4-3 and TRBJ1-5; TRBD1 aligns across 7 bases. Losses at the gene ends were 1 base for V and 3 bases for J; bases not matched to a gene: 6. The CDR3 sequence is 16 residues long. Per germline, CDR1 LGHNA and CDR2 YSLEER. CDR3 sequence (DNA): TGCGCCAGCAGCCAAGCTGTCGGGACAGTCAATCAGCCCCAGCATTTT. This codes for CASSQAVGTVNQPQHF.

The chain has TRBV6-5 and TRBJ2-5, with TRBD2 identical over 7 bases. J was trimmed by 0 bases and V by 5 bases; bases with no gene match: 3. The germline gives CDR1 MNHEY, CDR2 SVGAGI. CDR3 size: 14 residues. The CDR3 loop reads CASSLLADQETQYF. CDR3 bases: TGTGCCAGCAGTCTGCTAGCGGACCAAGAGACCCAGTACTTC.

The gene calls are TRBV7-6 and TRBJ2-7; D is perhaps TRBD2 (6 bases). The CDR3 loop spans 17 amino acids. Germline CDR1 reads SGHVS; CDR2 reads FNYEAQ. Between the trimmed V and J ends, which lost 4 bases and 1 base, there was a span of 20 bases. CDR3 nucleotide sequence: TGTGCCAGCAGCTCGACGCTCGGGGGAGTGGGATCCTACGAGCAGTACTTC. Amino acid sequence: CASSSTLGGVGSYEQYF.

This CDR3 is CASSPYPINRASNQPQHF. In DNA form, the CDR3 reads TGTGCCAGCAGTCCATACCCTATTAACAGGGCCAGCAATCAGCCCCAGCATTTT. V is TRBV27 and J is TRBJ1-5, with a weak D call TRBD1 (6 bases). The CDR3 length is 18 residues. Trimming shortened V by 5 bases and J by 1 base, and 21 bases separated the two germline ends. In germline, CDR1 is MNHEY, CDR2 SMNVEV (reference sequence).

This clone was recorded a few times. The chain recombines TRBV5-1 with TRBJ1-5, with TRBD1 matching over 8 bases. V lost 4 bases to trimming and J lost 7 bases; unmatched junction nucleotides: 10. The germline V gene encodes CDR1 SGHRS and CDR2 YFSETQ. CDR3 length: 15 amino acids. The CDR3 DNA sequence: TGCGCCAGCAGCGCAGACGACAGGGGTGAACAGCCCCAGCATTTT. It codes for CASSADDRGEQPQHF.